These T cell receptor beta chains were read from a single sample in a study of monozygotic twins with inflammatory bowel disease. Each CDR3 protein gets one entry in TCRdb, which reprocessed the 5' RACE reads and gives no DNA. The sample has 350,000 to 500,000 distinct CDR3 sequences, and its top ten clones hold 2% to 2.5%. The specimen sequenced was blood. The receptor source for this set is a human donor with ulcerative colitis or Crohn's disease, or a healthy co-twin of an affected twin (not recorded which). The CDR3 runs from the conserved cysteine through the conserved F or W. The order of the fields is J gene, V gene, CDR3 protein.

TRBJ1-4 | TRBV15 | CATSATGGVYDEKLFF
TRBJ2-5 | TRBV6-1 | CASSRRDGVSETQYF
TRBJ1-1 | TRBV20-1 | CSHKGGGNTEAFF
TRBJ1-2 | TRBV2 | CASTQIYGYTF
TRBJ1-4 | TRBV6-2/TRBV6-3 | CASTDRQSATNEKLFF
TRBJ2-2 | TRBV11-2 | CASSLDIRPGELFF
TRBJ2-4 | TRBV25-1 | CASSGVEGANIQYF
TRBJ1-1 | TRBV7-3 | CASGQGVNTEAFF
TRBJ2-3 | TRBV11-2 | CASSRVGGTSGTDTQYF
TRBJ2-1 | TRBV24-1 | CATSDSTGYNEQFF
TRBJ2-2 | TRBV27 | CASTIQLGGTGELFF
TRBJ2-1 | TRBV11-2 | CASSSGPTNGDEQFF
TRBJ2-3 | TRBV14 | CASSQFGRATDTQYF
TRBJ2-5 | TRBV15 | CATGRGVEETQYF
TRBJ2-3 | TRBV12-3/TRBV12-4 | CASSFDGVETDTQYF
TRBJ2-1 | TRBV20-1 | CSAPSGQSSYNEQFF
TRBJ2-1 | TRBV19 | CASRPSGTSGPSSYNEQFF